This note documents a single T cell receptor beta chain sequence. This specimen belongs to a study of blood T cell repertoires in COVID-19. The data were produced by immunoSEQ multiplex PCR, yet TCRdb's version contains in-frame clones alone and is incomplete. The sample has a few hundred thousand clones, around 84% seen once; the top ten hold 3%. Germline assignment: CDR1 SGHVS and CDR2 FQNEAQ. This CDR3 region has 13 residues. The ends were cut back, 5 bases at V and 8 bases at J, with 13 bases in the middle. This clonotype was obtained from a human donor in a cohort sampled during active COVID-19. The chain joins TRBV7-8 to TRBJ2-1; perhaps TRBD2 as D (6 bases). Sequenced material: peripheral blood. The CDR3 loop reads CASSLLLADEQFF. Here the CDR3 DNA reads TGTGCCAGCAGCCTTCTACTAGCTGATGAGCAGTTCTTC.